This T cell receptor (beta chain) was sequenced for a study of cytomegalovirus exposure and HLA in healthy donors. Across the study: In an early release, HLA-typed donors contributed 80 million to 95 million unique TCR sequences. Overall study results and limits: Within an earlier analysis, most TCR beta V segments proved productive either about 87% or about 30% of the time. Among immune exposure information, only CMV serostatus was available. The likely origin of a cluster of highly shared sequence variants was a sequencing artifact.

Germline CDR1 and CDR2: MNHEY and SVGAGI. CDR3 length: 12 amino acids. J was trimmed by 12 bases and V by 6 bases; bases with no gene match: 8. The PCR used 60 Vbeta and 13 Jbeta primers. Sequencing used immunoSEQ multiplex PCR; TCRdb keeps in-frame clones, though not all of them. The repertoire includes roughly 160,000 clones, 80% of them detected once, and approximately 1.2% sits in the top ten. About this clone: Its antigen is unknown.

Sequences were obtained from PBMCs. The receptor was isolated from a man aged 25-45 years in good health and CMV-seronegative. The chain joins TRBV6-5 to TRBJ2-7; TRBD2 agrees at 10 bases. The CDR3: CASRGTSGTLYF. The DNA of the CDR3 is TGTGCCAGCAGGGGTACTAGCGGGACCTTGTACTTC.